The present TCR beta chain was sequenced within a study of T cells in localized non-small cell lung cancer. Broader study findings: Heterogeneity within the tumor remains possible, as just one region underwent sequencing. Out of the top 100 tumor clones, a median about 57 were seen in adjacent lung.

With respect to this clone: The antigen is undetermined.

The germline V gene encodes CDR1 LGHNA and CDR2 YNFKEQ. The junction had 9 bases not matched to a gene; V was cut back by 3 bases and J by 5 bases. CDR3 length equals 16 residues. The data were produced by immunoSEQ multiplex PCR, yet TCRdb's version contains in-frame clones alone and is incomplete. The data show around 50,000 clones, approximately 80% seen once. The V gene is TRBV4-2, the J gene TRBJ2-7; 11 bases map to TRBD1. This TCR derives from an older female donor with stage II squamous cell lung carcinoma. The sequencing here drew on peripheral blood, taken before any cancer treatment. The chain's CDR3 is CASSHHEGQGGNEQYF. CDR3 nucleotides: TGTGCCAGCAGCCACCATGAGGGACAGGGGGGGAACGAGCAGTACTTC.